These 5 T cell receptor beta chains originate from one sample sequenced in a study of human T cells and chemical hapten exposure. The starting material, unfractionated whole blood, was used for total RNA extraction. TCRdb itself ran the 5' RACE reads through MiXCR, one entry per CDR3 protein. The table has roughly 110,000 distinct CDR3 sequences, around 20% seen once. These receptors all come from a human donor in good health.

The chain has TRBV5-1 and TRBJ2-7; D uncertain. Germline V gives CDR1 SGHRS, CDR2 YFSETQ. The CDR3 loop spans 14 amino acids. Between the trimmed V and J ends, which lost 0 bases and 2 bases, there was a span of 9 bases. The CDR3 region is CASSLVSSAYEQYF. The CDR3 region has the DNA TGCGCCAGCAGCTTGGTTAGCAGTGCCTACGAGCAGTACTTC.

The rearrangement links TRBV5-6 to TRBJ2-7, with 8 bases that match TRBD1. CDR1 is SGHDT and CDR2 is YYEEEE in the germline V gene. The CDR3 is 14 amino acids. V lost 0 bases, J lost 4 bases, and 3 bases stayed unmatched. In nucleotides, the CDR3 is TGTGCCAGCAGCTTGGGGACAGGGTTATACGAGCAGTACTTC. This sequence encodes CASSLGTGLYEQYF.

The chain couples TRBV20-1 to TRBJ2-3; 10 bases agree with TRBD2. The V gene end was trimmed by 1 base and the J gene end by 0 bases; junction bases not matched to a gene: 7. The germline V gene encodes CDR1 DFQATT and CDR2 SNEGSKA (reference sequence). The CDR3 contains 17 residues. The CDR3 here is CSARGTSGPSSTDTQYF. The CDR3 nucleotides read TGCAGTGCTAGAGGGACTAGCGGACCCTCTAGCACAGATACGCAGTATTTT.

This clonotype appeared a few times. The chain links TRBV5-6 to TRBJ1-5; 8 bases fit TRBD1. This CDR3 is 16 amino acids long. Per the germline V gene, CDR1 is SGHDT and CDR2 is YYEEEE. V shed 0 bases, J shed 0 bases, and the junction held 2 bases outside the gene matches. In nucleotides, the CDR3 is TGTGCCAGCAGCTTGGGGACAGGGAATAGCAATCAGCCCCAGCATTTT. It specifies CASSLGTGNSNQPQHF.

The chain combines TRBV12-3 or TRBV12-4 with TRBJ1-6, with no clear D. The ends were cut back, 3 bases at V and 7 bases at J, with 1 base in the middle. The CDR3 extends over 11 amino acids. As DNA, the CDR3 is TGTGCCAGCAGTTTCAATTCACCCCTCCACTTT. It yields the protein CASSFNSPLHF.